A single sample gave rise to the 19 T cell receptor beta chains below, sequenced in a study of blood T cells in healthy people across ages. The authors ran a second PCR of 7 to 11 cycles using a sample-barcoded 5' primer and a J-beta primer mix. TCRdb redid the calling of the 5' RACE reads with MiXCR, one entry per CDR3 protein. The sample lists approximately 880,000 distinct CDR3 sequences; about 44% were seen once. What was sequenced was blood. These TCRs come from a man aged 30 to 45 in good health.

This chain connects TRBV6-5 to TRBJ2-7, with D tentatively TRBD1 (5 bases). CDR1 is MNHEY and CDR2 is SVGAGI in the germline V gene. This CDR3 region has 15 residues. V lost 6 bases and J lost 2, with 17 bases in between. CDR3 bases: TGTGCCAGCAGCGCCTTCGACAGTGACACCTACGAGCAGTACTTC. Translation gives CASSAFDSDTYEQYF.

The DNA for the CDR3 is TGTGCCAGCAGCCCCCCGACAGGGGCAGGGGCGCAGTATTTT. Translation: CASSPPTGAGAQYF. The gene calls are TRBV6-5 and TRBJ2-3; 8 bases are a match to TRBD1. The CDR3 has 14 amino acids. V shed 6 bases and J 10 bases; nucleotides not matched to a gene: 12. Germline CDR1 MNHEY, CDR2 SVGAGI.

The V call is TRBV6-6, the J call TRBJ2-7; TRBD1 matches at 8 bases. Germline loops: CDR1 MNHNY, CDR2 SVGAGI (reference sequence). The CDR3 is 14 amino acids. After removal of 10 bases from V and 2 bases from J, the junction contained 10 bases not matched to a gene. Written as DNA, the CDR3 is TGTGCCAACACCAAGGGACAGGTAACCTACGAGCAGTACTTC. This translates into CANTKGQVTYEQYF.

This clonotype was seen more than once but under ten times. V is TRBV12-3 or TRBV12-4 and J is TRBJ1-1; TRBD1 aligns across 8 bases. The CDR3 is 14 amino acids. V gave up 2 bases and J gave up 8 bases; unmatched junction bases: 7. CDR3 residues: CASSLYRGTLEAFF. CDR3 DNA: TGTGCCAGCAGTTTATACAGGGGGACCCTCGAAGCTTTCTTT.

This chain uses TRBV6-5 with TRBJ1-1, with TRBD1 matching over 8 bases. The J segment lost 4 bases and the V segment lost 2 bases, leaving 9 bases of the junction unmatched. The CDR3 extends over 16 amino acids. CDR1 and CDR2 (germline): MNHEY, SVGAGI. The CDR3 is CASSYASQGAGTEAFF. CDR3 sequence (DNA): TGTGCCAGCAGTTACGCCTCCCAGGGGGCGGGCACTGAAGCTTTCTTT.

A remark on this clonotype: This may arise from a read error, as a much more abundant clone is one base away. The gene calls are TRBV20-1 and TRBJ2-5, with TRBD2 matching over 9 bases. The CDR3 contains 15 residues. Looked up from germline, CDR1 is DFQATT and CDR2 is SNEGSKA (reference sequence). V lost 0 bases and J lost 11; bases outside the gene matches: 13. The CDR3 spells CSARDVASGVNEQYF. CDR3 nucleotide sequence: TGCAGTGCTAGAGATGTGGCTAGCGGGGTAAATGAGCAGTACTTC.

The chain employs TRBV27 and TRBJ2-7; D may match TRBD1 or TRBD2 (5 bases each). In germline, CDR1 is MNHEY, CDR2 SMNVEV (reference sequence). Between the trimmed V and J ends, which lost 2 bases and 2 bases, there was a span of 10 bases. The CDR3 spans 14 residues. The CDR3 DNA follows: TGTGCCAGCAGTTTAGGGGGTAACCCCTACGAGCAGTACTTC. It translates to CASSLGGNPYEQYF.

This clonotype was counted a single time. The chain employs TRBV5-1 and TRBJ2-1; D not resolved. The CDR3 contains 13 residues. Germline V CDR1 and CDR2: SGHRS, YFSETQ. The V end was cut by 5 bases, the J end by 4 bases, with 10 bases between. CDR3 nucleotide sequence: TGCGCCAGCAGGGTAGGTGAATACAATGAGCAGTTCTTC. Protein sequence: CASRVGEYNEQFF.

The chain uses TRBV7-3 and TRBJ2-2, with 9 bases matching TRBD2. Per the germline V gene, CDR1 is SGHTA and CDR2 is FQGTGA. The CDR3 totals 16 residues. The V and J ends lost 5 bases and 5 bases, in that order; junction bases with no gene match: 9. The CDR3 DNA is TGTGCCAGCAGCATCAATAGCGGGGGCCATACCGGGGAGCTGTTTTTT. Protein sequence: CASSINSGGHTGELFF.

This clonotype occurred a few times. The chain carries TRBV29-1 and TRBJ2-1; D unclear. Trimming took 2 bases from V and 0 from J, leaving 8 bases between them. The CDR3 covers 14 residues. CDR1 and CDR2 (germline): SQVTM, ANQGSEA. The CDR3 sequence: CSVERPTSYNEQFF. CDR3 nucleotides: TGCAGCGTTGAAAGGCCGACCTCCTACAATGAGCAGTTCTTC.

A single count supports this clonotype. The chain links TRBV4-3 to TRBJ2-6; D gene uncertain. The V end was cut by 0 bases, the J end by 1 base, with 7 bases between. There are 16 residues in the CDR3. In germline, CDR1 is LGHNA, CDR2 YSLEER. The CDR3 loop reads CASSQDLTSGANVLTF. The DNA of the CDR3 is TGCGCCAGCAGCCAAGATTTAACTTCTGGGGCCAACGTCCTGACTTTC.

The chain has TRBV6-2 or TRBV6-3 and TRBJ2-2; a weak D match, TRBD2 (6 bases). V was pared by 2 bases and J by 7 bases, with 17 bases between. From germline, CDR1 is MNHEY and CDR2 SVGEGT. The CDR3 spans 16 residues. CDR3 sequence reads: CASSYEQTTGDGELFF. CDR3 sequence (DNA): TGTGCCAGCAGTTACGAACAGACTACGGGGGACGGGGAGCTGTTTTTT.

As to this clonotype: One end of the junction fails to match germline, which may point to a read error. The genes are TRBV10-3 and TRBJ2-5; no firm D call. Germline CDR1 is ENHRY and CDR2 is SYGVKD. The CDR3 has 12 amino acids. The CDR3 region has the DNA TGTACCATCAGGACGTCACAAGAGACCCAGTACTTC. Encoded protein: CTIRTSQETQYF.

The rearrangement uses TRBV5-1 and TRBJ1-1; the D gene is possibly TRBD1 (6 bases). Germline lookup yields CDR1 SGHRS and CDR2 YFSETQ. Trimming took off 0 bases at V and 7 bases at J, with 16 bases between the two ends. The CDR3 consists of 15 residues. CDR3 region: CASSLEQGSICEAFF. Written as DNA, the CDR3 is TGCGCCAGCAGCTTGGAGCAGGGGTCGATTTGTGAAGCTTTCTTT.

The chain has TRBV12-3 or TRBV12-4 and TRBJ2-3, with a possible D match to TRBD2 (5 bases). V lost 3 bases, J lost 2 bases, and 12 bases lay in between. The CDR3 runs to 15 residues. The CDR3 sequence: CASSFAAGLTDTQYF. The DNA for the CDR3 is TGTGCCAGCAGTTTCGCGGCGGGCCTCACAGATACGCAGTATTTT.

This clonotype was detected only a few times. CDR3 DNA: TGTGCCAGCAGCCCTCTTTCCAGGGGGCGGGAGACCCAGTACTTC. Protein: CASSPLSRGRETQYF. The chain uses TRBV9 and TRBJ2-5, with 8 nucleotides matching TRBD1. The CDR3 runs 15 residues. V shed 4 bases, J shed 5 bases, and the junction held 10 bases outside the gene matches. The germline V gene encodes CDR1 SGDLS and CDR2 YYNGEE.

This chain joins TRBV7-2 and TRBJ2-5, with 10 bases that match TRBD1. The DNA end favors TRBJ2-7, so the J call may be wrong. The germline V gene has CDR1 SGHTA and CDR2 FQGNSA. The CDR3 runs 15 residues. The CDR3 DNA reads as TGTGCCAGCAGCTTATTTGGGACAGGGGAGAACGAGCAGTACTTC. Protein product: CASSLFGTGENEQYF.

This chain uses TRBV5-6 with TRBJ2-4; D is undetermined. The DNA matches TRBJ2-7 better at its end, which makes the J call doubtful. The CDR3 loop spans 14 amino acids. Germline V gene data show CDR1 as SGHDT and CDR2 as YYEEEE. The CDR3 reads CASSLKAWADEQYF. CDR3 sequence (DNA): TGTGCCAGCAGCTTAAAGGCTTGGGCCGACGAGCAGTACTTC.

This clonotype came up a few times. The CDR3 loop is CASSPDRGISIQYF. In DNA, the CDR3 is TGTGCCAGCAGCCCGGACAGGGGCATAAGCATTCAGTACTTC. The rearrangement joins TRBV7-2 to TRBJ2-4, with 9 bases lining up with TRBD1. With 5 bases clipped from V and 9 bases from J, the junction kept 8 bases outside the gene matches. CDR3 length: 14 amino acids. Germline loops: CDR1 SGHTA, CDR2 FQGNSA. Full variable domain (outside the CDR3, taken from reference TRBV7-2 and TRBJ2-4): GAGVSQSPSNKVTEKGKDVELRCDPISGHTALYWYRQSLGQGLEFLIYFQGNSAPDKSGLPSDRFSAERTGGSVSTLTIQRTQQEDSAVYLCASSPDRGISIQYFGAGTRLSVL.